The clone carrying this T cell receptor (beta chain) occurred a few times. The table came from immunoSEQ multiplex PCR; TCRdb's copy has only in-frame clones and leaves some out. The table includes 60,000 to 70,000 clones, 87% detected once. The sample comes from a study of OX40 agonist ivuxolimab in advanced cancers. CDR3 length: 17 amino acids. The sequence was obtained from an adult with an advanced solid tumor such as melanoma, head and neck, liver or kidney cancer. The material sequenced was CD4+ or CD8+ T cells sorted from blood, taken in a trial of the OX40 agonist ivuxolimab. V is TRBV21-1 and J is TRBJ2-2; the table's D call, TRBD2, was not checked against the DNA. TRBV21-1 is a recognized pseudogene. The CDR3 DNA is TGTGCCAGCAGCACCTCGGGGTGCGGGAGGTGCACCGGGGAGCTGTTTTTT. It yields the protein CASSTSGCGRCTGELFF.